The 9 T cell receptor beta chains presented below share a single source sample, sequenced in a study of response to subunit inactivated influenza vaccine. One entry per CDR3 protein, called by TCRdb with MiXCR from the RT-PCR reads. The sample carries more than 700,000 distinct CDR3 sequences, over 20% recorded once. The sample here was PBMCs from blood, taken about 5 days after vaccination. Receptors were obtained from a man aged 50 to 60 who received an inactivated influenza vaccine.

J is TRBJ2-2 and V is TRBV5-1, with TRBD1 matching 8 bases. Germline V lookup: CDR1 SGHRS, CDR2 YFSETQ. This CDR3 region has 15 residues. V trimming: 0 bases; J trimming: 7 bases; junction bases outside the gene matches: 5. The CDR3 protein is CASSLGTGIGGELFF. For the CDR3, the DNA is TGCGCCAGCAGCTTGGGGACAGGGATTGGCGGGGAGCTGTTTTTT.

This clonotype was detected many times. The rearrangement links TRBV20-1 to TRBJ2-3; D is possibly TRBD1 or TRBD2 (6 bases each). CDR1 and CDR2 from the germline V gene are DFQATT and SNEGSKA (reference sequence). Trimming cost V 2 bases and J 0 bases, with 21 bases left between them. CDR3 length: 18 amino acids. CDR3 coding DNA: TGCAGTGCTAGATTCCCCTCGGGGGCTTCAGCTAGCACAGATACGCAGTATTTT. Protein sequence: CSARFPSGASASTDTQYF.

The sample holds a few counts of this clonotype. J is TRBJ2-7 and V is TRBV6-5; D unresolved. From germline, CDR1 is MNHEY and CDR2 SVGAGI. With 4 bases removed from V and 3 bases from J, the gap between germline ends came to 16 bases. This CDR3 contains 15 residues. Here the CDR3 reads CASSSSRYPDYEQYF. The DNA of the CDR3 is TGTGCCAGCAGTTCCAGTCGATATCCGGACTACGAGCAGTACTTC.

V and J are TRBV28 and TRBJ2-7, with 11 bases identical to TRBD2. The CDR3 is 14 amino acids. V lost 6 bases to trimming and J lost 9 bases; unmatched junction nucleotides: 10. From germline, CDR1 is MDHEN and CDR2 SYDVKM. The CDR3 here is CASSLGTSGARQYF. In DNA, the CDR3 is TGTGCCAGCAGCCTCGGGACTAGCGGAGCCCGGCAGTACTTC.

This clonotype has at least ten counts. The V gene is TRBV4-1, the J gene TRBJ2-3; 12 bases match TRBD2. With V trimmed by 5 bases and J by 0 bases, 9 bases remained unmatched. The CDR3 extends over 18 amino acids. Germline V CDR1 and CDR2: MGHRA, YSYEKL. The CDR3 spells CASSKTSGSLSSTDTQYF. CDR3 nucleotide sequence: TGCGCCAGCAGCAAGACTAGCGGGAGTCTTTCTAGCACAGATACGCAGTATTTT.

CDR3 sequence: CASSQDVGSGSYEQYF. The CDR3 coding sequence is TGTGCCAGCAGCCAAGATGTGGGGTCGGGCTCCTACGAGCAGTACTTC. This chain uses TRBV3-1 with TRBJ2-7, with D unclear. The CDR3 runs to 16 residues. CDR1 is LGHDT and CDR2 is YNNKEL in the germline V gene (reference sequence). V was shortened by 0 bases and J by 0 bases, with 12 bases between the two germline ends.

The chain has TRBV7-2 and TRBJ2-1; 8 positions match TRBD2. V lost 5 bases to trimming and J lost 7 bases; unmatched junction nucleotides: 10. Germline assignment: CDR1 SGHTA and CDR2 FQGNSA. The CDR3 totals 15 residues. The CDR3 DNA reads TGTGCCAGCAGCCCTGGGAGCGGGAGCTTTAATGAGCAGTTCTTC. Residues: CASSPGSGSFNEQFF.

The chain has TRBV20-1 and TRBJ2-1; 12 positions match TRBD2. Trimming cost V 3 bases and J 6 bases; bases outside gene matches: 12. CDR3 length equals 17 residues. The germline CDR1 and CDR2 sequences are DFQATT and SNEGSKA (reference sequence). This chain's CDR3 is CSASREGLAGWGNEQFF. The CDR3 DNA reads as TGCAGTGCTAGTCGTGAAGGACTAGCGGGATGGGGCAATGAGCAGTTCTTC.

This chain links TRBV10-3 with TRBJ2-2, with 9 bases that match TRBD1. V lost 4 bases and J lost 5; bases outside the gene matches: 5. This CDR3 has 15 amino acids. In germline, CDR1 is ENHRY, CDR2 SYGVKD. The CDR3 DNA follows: TGTGCCATCAGTGGTCCCGGGACAGGGACCGGGGAGCTGTTTTTT. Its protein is CAISGPGTGTGELFF.